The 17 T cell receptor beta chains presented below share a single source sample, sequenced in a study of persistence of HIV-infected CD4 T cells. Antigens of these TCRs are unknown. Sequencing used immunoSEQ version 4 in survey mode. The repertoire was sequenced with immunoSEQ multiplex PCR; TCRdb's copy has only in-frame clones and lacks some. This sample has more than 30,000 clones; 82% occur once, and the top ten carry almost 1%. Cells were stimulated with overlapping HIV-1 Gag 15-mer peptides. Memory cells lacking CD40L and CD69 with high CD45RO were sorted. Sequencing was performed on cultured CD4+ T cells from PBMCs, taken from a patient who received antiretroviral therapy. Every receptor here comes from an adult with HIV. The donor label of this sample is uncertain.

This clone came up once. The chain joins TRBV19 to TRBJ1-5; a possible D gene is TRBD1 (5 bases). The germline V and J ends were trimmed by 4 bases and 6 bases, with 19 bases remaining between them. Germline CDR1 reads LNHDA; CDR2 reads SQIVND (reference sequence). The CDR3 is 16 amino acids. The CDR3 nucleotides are TGTGCCAGTAGTACACAACGGGGGGGTGTGGGTCAGCCCCAGCATTTT. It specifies CASSTQRGGVGQPQHF.

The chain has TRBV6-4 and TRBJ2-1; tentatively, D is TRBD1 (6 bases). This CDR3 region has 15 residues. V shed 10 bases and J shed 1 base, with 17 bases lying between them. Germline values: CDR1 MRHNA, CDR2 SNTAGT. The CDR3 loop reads CAIGQGSVSYNEQFF. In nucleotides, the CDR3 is TGTGCCATCGGTCAGGGGTCGGTATCCTACAATGAGCAGTTCTTC.

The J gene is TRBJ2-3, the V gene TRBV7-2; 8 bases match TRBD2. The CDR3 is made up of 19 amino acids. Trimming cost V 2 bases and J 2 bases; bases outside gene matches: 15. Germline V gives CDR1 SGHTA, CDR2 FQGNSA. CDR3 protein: CASSLNLWLSGALTDTQYF. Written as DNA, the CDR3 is TGTGCCAGCAGCTTAAACTTATGGCTTAGCGGGGCCCTCACAGATACGCAGTATTTT.

The CDR3 protein is CASSSGTGGAEQFF. In DNA, the CDR3 is TGTGCCAGCAGCTCCGGGACAGGGGGCGCTGAGCAGTTCTTC. The chain joins TRBV7-6 to TRBJ2-1; 12 positions match TRBD1. Germline V gene lookup returns CDR1 SGHVS and CDR2 FNYEAQ. V dropped 4 bases and J dropped 9; count of bases not matched to a gene: 4. The CDR3 is made up of 14 amino acids.

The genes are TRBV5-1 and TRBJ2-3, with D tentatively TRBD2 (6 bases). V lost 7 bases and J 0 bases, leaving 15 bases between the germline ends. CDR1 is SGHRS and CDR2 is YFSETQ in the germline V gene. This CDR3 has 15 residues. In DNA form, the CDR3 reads TGCGCCAGCGGATCACCCGGGGGAAGCACAGATACGCAGTATTTT. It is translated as CASGSPGGSTDTQYF.

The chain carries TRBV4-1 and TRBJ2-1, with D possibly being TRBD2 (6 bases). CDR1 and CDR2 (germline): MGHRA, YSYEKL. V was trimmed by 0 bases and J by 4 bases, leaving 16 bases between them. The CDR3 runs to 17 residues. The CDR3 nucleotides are TGCGCCAGCAGCCAAGATCTCGCGGGGAACCGGTACAATGAGCAGTTCTTC. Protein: CASSQDLAGNRYNEQFF.

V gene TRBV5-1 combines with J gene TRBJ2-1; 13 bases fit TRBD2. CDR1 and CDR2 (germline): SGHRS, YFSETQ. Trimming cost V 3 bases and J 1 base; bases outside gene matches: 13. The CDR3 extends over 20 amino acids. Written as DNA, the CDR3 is TGCGCCAGCAGCTCCAAACTAGCGGGGGGGCAAAGAGGTTCCTACAATGAGCAGTTCTTC. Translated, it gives CASSSKLAGGQRGSYNEQFF.

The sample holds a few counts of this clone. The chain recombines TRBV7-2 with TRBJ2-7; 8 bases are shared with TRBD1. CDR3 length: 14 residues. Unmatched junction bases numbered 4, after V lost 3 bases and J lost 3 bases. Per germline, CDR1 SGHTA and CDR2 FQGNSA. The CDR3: CASSFDRGYYEQYF. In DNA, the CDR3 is TGTGCCAGCAGCTTCGACAGGGGCTACTACGAGCAGTACTTC.

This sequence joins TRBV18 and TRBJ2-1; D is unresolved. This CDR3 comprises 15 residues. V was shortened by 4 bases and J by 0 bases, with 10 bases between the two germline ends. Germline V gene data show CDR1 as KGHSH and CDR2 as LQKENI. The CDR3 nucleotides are TGTGCCAGCTCACTCGACTGGAGCTCCTACAATGAGCAGTTCTTC. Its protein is CASSLDWSSYNEQFF.

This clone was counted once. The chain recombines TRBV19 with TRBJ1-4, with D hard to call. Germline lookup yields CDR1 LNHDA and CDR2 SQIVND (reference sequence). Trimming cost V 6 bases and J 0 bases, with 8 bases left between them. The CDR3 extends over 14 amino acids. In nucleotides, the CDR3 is TGTGCCAGTAGGATAAGTTCAACTAATGAAAAACTGTTTTTT. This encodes CASRISSTNEKLFF.

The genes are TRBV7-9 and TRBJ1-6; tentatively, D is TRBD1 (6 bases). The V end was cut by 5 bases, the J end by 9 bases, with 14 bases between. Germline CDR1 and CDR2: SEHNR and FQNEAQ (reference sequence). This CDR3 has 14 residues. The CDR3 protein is CASSHGRGRSPLHF. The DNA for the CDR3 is TGTGCCAGCAGCCATGGTCGGGGGCGTTCACCCCTCCACTTT.

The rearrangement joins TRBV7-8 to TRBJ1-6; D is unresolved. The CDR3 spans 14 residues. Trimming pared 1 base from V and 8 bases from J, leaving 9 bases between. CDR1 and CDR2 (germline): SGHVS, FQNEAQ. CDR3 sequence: CASSLGAADSPLHF. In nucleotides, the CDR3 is TGTGCCAGCAGCTTAGGAGCGGCGGATTCACCCCTCCACTTT.

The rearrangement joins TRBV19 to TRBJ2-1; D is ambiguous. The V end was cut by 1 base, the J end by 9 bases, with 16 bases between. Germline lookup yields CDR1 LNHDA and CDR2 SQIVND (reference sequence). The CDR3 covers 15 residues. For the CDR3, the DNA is TGTGCCAGTAGTATAGTAAAAGGGATCATGGGTGAGCAGTTCTTC. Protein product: CASSIVKGIMGEQFF. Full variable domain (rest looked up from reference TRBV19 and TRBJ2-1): DGGITQSPKYLFRKEGQNVTLSCEQNLNHDAMYWYRQDPGQGLRLIYYSQIVNDFQKGDIAEGYSVSREKKESFPLTVTSAQKNPTAFYLCASSIVKGIMGEQFFGPGTRLTVL.

In DNA form, the CDR3 reads TGTGCCAGCAGCCGGGACGTGAGGTACGAGCAGTACTTC. It specifies CASSRDVRYEQYF. The chain uses TRBV3-1 (or the pseudogene TRBV3-2) and TRBJ2-7; D may be TRBD1 or TRBD2 (5 bases each). Germline V gene sequence: CDR1 LGHDT, CDR2 YNNKEL (reference sequence). V lost 4 bases to trimming and J lost 4 bases, with 11 bases between them. This CDR3 is 13 amino acids long.

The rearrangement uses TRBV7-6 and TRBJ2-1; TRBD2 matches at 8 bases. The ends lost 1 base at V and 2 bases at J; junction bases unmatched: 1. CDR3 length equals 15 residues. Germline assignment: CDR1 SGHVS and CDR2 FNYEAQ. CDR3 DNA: TGTGCCAGCAGCTTAGTCGGGGGGGCCTACAATGAGCAGTTCTTC. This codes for CASSLVGGAYNEQFF.

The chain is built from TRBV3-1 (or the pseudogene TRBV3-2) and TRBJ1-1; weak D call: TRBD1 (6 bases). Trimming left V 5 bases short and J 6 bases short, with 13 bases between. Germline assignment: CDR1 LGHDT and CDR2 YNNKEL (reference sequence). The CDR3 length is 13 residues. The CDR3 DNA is TGTGCCAGCAGCAACAGGGAGGGCGCTGAAGCTTTCTTT. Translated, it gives CASSNREGAEAFF.

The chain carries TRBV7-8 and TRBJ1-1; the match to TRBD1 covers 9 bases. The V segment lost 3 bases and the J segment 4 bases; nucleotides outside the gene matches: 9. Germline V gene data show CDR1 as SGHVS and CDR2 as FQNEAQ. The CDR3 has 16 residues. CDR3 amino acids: CASSFSRLQGATEAFF. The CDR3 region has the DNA TGTGCCAGCAGCTTCTCCCGTCTACAGGGGGCCACTGAAGCTTTCTTT. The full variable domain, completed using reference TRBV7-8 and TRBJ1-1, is GAGVSQSPRYKVAKRGQDVALRCDPISGHVSLFWYQQALGQGPEFLTYFQNEAQLDKSGLPSDRFFAERPEGSVSTLKIQRTQQEDSAVYLCASSFSRLQGATEAFFGQGTRLTVV.